Shown below are 11 T cell receptor beta chains from a single sample sequenced in a study of human T cells and chemical hapten exposure (dated by TCRdb to the early 2020s). Library method: RACE. The data were produced on a NextSeq 500. Using fastp trimming at Q25 and MiXCR clonotype assembly, TCRdb reanalyzed the public sequencing data and kept in-frame beta chains. Each entry is one CDR3 protein sequence, shown with its most common DNA and genes. For this sample the table gives more than 250,000 distinct CDR3 sequences, of which 7.5% to 8% were detected only once. The ten largest clones add up to more than 1% of the sample. In the paper's terms, the time point label means: pre-sensitization, week 0. This specimen's treatment or condition label, interpreted: therapeutic diphenylcyclopropenone sensitization with weekly scalp DPC. The sequences come from whole blood, collected in connection with sensitization to the hapten diphenylcyclopropenone (DPC). The receptor source for this set is a man aged 18 to 29 with alopecia areata. Some clones in this sample may be carry-over from other donors' samples.

This clonotype has more than one count but fewer than ten. The chain combines TRBV5-1 with TRBJ1-5; D gene unclear. This CDR3 contains 14 residues. V was trimmed by 0 bases and J by 3 bases, leaving 7 bases between them. Germline CDR1 SGHRS, CDR2 YFSETQ. The CDR3 loop reads CASSLEGPNQPQHF. Written as DNA, the CDR3 is TGCGCCAGCAGCTTGGAAGGGCCCAATCAGCCCCAGCATTTT.

In this sample, this clonotype turned up many times. The J gene is TRBJ2-2, the V gene TRBV5-1, with TRBD2 as a possible D gene (6 bases). V was shortened by 0 bases and J by 10 bases, with 16 bases between the two germline ends. The CDR3 has 15 residues. Per the germline V gene, CDR1 is SGHRS and CDR2 is YFSETQ. For the CDR3, the DNA is TGCGCCAGCAGCTTGGTGGGAGGAGGCCGTGAGGAGCTGTTTTTT. As protein: CASSLVGGGREELFF.

In its sample, this clonotype was seen many times. The chain carries TRBV7-9 and TRBJ1-6; 10 bases fit TRBD1. Germline CDR1 is SEHNR and CDR2 is FQNEAQ (reference sequence). The length of the CDR3 is 16 residues. J lost 10 bases, V lost 2 bases, and 8 bases had no gene match. The DNA of the CDR3 is TGTGCCAGCAGCTTAATCGTGGGGACAGGGGTCTCACCCCTCCACTTT. Its translation: CASSLIVGTGVSPLHF.

This clonotype was seen only a few times. V usage is TRBV3-1 and J usage is TRBJ2-3; no reliable D call. The length of the CDR3 is 14 residues. Germline CDR1 reads LGHDT; CDR2 reads YNNKEL (reference sequence). V lost 0 bases to trimming and J lost 3 bases, with 7 bases between them. CDR3 loop: CASSQEPMTDTQYF. The CDR3 nucleotides read TGTGCCAGCAGCCAAGAACCGATGACAGATACGCAGTATTTT.

This clonotype was detected ten times or more. This rearrangement joins TRBV7-3 to TRBJ1-3; D gene ambiguous. The germline V and J ends were trimmed by 2 bases and 2 bases, with 4 bases remaining between them. Germline V gene sequence: CDR1 SGHTA, CDR2 FQGTGA. This CDR3 is built from 13 residues. The CDR3 sequence is CASSLEPGNTIYF. CDR3 nucleotide sequence: TGTGCCAGCAGCTTAGAGCCTGGAAACACCATATATTTT.

J is TRBJ2-3 and V is TRBV4-3, with D unresolved. Germline V gene sequence: CDR1 LGHNA, CDR2 YSLEER. The CDR3 loop spans 15 amino acids. Trimming left V 0 bases short and J 5 bases short, with 12 bases between. The CDR3 protein is CASSQDLSFEDTQYF. The CDR3 DNA sequence: TGCGCCAGCAGCCAAGATCTAAGCTTCGAAGATACGCAGTATTTT.

This clonotype has ten or more counts. The gene calls are TRBV7-9 and TRBJ2-5, with unresolved D. The CDR3 extends over 12 amino acids. The ends were cut back, 5 bases at V and 0 bases at J, with 4 bases in the middle. The germline CDR1 and CDR2 sequences are SEHNR and FQNEAQ (reference sequence). CDR3 sequence reads: CASSPDQETQYF. The CDR3 nucleotides are TGTGCCAGCAGCCCGGACCAAGAGACCCAGTACTTC.

A few counts support this clonotype. V usage is TRBV6-2 or TRBV6-3 and J usage is TRBJ2-3; D not certain. Germline CDR1 and CDR2: MNHEY and SVGEGT. Trimming took 6 bases from V and 1 from J, leaving 8 bases between them. The CDR3 totals 13 residues. CDR3: CASSPHGTDTQYF. For the CDR3, the DNA is TGTGCCAGCAGCCCGCACGGCACAGATACGCAGTATTTT.

This clonotype was counted between two and nine times. The chain has TRBV6-2 or TRBV6-3 and TRBJ1-2; 8 bases align to TRBD1. The CDR3 is 15 amino acids. CDR1 and CDR2 (germline): MNHEY, SVGEGT. The ends lost 0 bases at V and 7 bases at J; junction bases unmatched: 7. CDR3 residues: CASSYSRTGMSGYTF. The DNA for the CDR3 is TGTGCCAGCAGTTACTCACGGACAGGGATGAGTGGCTACACCTTC.

This clonotype was detected a few times. The gene calls are TRBV5-1 and TRBJ2-3; 10 bases are shared with TRBD1. V was clipped by 0 bases and J by 1 base; unmatched bases: 2. Germline V gene data show CDR1 as SGHRS and CDR2 as YFSETQ. The CDR3 spans 16 residues. The CDR3, as DNA: TGCGCCAGCAGCTTGGGGACAGGGGGACGCACAGATACGCAGTATTTT. Translation gives CASSLGTGGRTDTQYF.

V usage is TRBV28 and J usage is TRBJ2-4, with D possibly called TRBD1 or TRBD2 (6 bases each). There are 13 residues in the CDR3. Trimming shortened V by 8 bases and J by 8 bases, and 16 bases separated the two germline ends. CDR1 and CDR2 from the germline V gene are MDHEN and SYDVKM. In DNA, the CDR3 is TGTGCCAGCTCTAGAGGGGGGCTGGACATTCAGTACTTC. It is translated as CASSRGGLDIQYF.